This note documents a single T cell receptor (beta chain) sequence. Per the original data handling: The assay estimated nucleated cells by amplifying reference gene primers. This table comes from immunoSEQ multiplex PCR, and its TCRdb copy is limited to in-frame clones, with some not included. V, J and clone size derive from that table, while D and trimming were established from the DNA sequence. The sample yields 65,000 to 90,000 clones, approximately 86% seen once. These data come from a study of blood T cell repertoires in COVID-19. Study information: The United States, Italy and Spain were the sources of the acute and convalescent COVID-19 samples. PBMCs, B-cell-depleted T cells, or T cells were the source of the cDNA or gDNA that made up the material.

The CDR3 length is 15 residues. V lost 7 bases, J lost 2 bases, and 9 bases stayed unmatched. Germline V CDR1 and CDR2: SGHNT, YYREEE (reference sequence). The clonotype was recovered from an elderly woman in a cohort sampled during active or convalescent COVID-19. This sequence joins TRBV5-4 and TRBJ2-5, with 9 positions matching TRBD2. Sequencing used peripheral blood. For the CDR3, the DNA is TGTGCCAGCTCCCTCGGGACTAGCCGTCAAGAGACCCAGTACTTC. This translates into CASSLGTSRQETQYF. Together with reference TRBV5-4 and TRBJ2-5, the CDR3 gives the full variable domain: ETGVTQSPTHLIKTRGQQVTLRCSSQSGHNTVSWYQQALGQGPQFIFQYYREEENGRGNFPPRFSGLQFPNYSSELNVNALELDDSALYLCASSLGTSRQETQYFGPGTRLLVL.